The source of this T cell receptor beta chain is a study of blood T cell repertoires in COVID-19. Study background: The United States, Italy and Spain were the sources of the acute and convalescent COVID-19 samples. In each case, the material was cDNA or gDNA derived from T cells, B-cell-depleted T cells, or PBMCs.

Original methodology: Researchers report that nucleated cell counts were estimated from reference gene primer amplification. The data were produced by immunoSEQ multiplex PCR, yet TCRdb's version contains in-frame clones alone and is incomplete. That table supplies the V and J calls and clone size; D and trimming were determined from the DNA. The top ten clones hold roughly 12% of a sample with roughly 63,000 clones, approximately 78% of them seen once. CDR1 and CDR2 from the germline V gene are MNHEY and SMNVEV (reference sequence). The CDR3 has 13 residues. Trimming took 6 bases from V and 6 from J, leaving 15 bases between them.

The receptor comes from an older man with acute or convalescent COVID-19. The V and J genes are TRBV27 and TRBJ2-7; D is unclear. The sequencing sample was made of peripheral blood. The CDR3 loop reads CASSTRVSGEQYF. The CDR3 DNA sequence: TGTGCCAGCAGCACTCGGGTGAGTGGCGAGCAGTACTTC.